This T cell receptor (beta chain) was identified in a study of T cell repertoires in cytomegalovirus infection. In the study overall: Indicated by public TCR beta signatures were CMV infection and matching HLA type. Study results and limitations: HLA-C-restricted CMV clonotypes gave the most frequent clonotype in two of eight donors.

Many counts were recorded for this clonotype. Its specificity is unknown. The CDR3 runs 15 residues. Germline V gene data show CDR1 as DFQATT and CDR2 as SNEGSKA (reference sequence). Trimming cost V 5 bases and J 2 bases; bases outside gene matches: 9. TCRdb processed the reads anew with MiXCR; each CDR3 protein has one entry. This table holds 650,000 to 900,000 distinct CDR3 sequences, about 29% found once. This sequence joins TRBV20-1 and TRBJ1-2, with TRBD1 matching 9 bases. The clonotype was recovered from a human donor in good health (CMV status not recorded). Some clones in this sample may be carry-over from other donors' samples. Sequencing was performed on cultured CD8+ T cells from PBMCs, taken from culture after CMV antigen stimulation. CDR3 nucleotide sequence: TGCAGTGCTGCTCCCGGGACAGGGTTGAACTATGGCTACACCTTC. Amino acids: CSAAPGTGLNYGYTF.